This T cell receptor (beta chain) was retrieved from a study of T cell repertoires in cytomegalovirus infection. Study-wide context: CMV epitopes, recently identified HLA-C-restricted and well-studied HLA-B-restricted, were used. Through public TCR beta signatures, both CMV infection and matching HLA type were indicated.

The CDR3 totals 16 residues. Germline V gene data show CDR1 as SGHNT and CDR2 as YENEEA. Trimming removed 5 bases at V and 3 bases at J, with 17 bases between. In TCRdb, the reads were re-called with MiXCR into one record per CDR3 protein. The sample contains hundreds of thousands of distinct CDR3 sequences, around 32% of which appear only once. Study conclusions and caveats: Pooled public TCR beta family frequency picked out CMV carriers with the relevant HLA. Ex vivo responses were dominated by HLA-C-restricted CMV-specific TCR beta clonotypes.

This clonotype has more than one count but fewer than ten. Its antigen remains unidentified. The chain has TRBV11-3 and TRBJ2-1; TRBD2 might be the D (7 bases). The source material was cultured PBMCs, sampled from culture after CMV antigen stimulation. This TCR was sampled from a human donor in good health (CMV status not recorded). Some clones in this sample may be carry-over from other donors' samples. The CDR3 here is CASSRLGGGNYNEQFF. The CDR3 DNA reads TGTGCCAGCAGCCGTTTAGGGGGGGGCAACTACAATGAGCAGTTCTTC.